The entry below gives a single T cell receptor beta chain sequence along with its context. Its antigen specificity is not known. Base qualities are not recorded, but no much larger clone differs from it by a single base. CDR3 length: 14 amino acids, cysteine to phenylalanine. CDR3 DNA is the only sequence kept; it has 42 bases, read in frame from the first base. Trimming removed 7 bases from V and 2 bases from J; the gene matches leave 3 bases unexplained. CDR1 and CDR2, looked up from the germline V gene, are MGHDK and SYGVNS. This sample was taken from a study of cytomegalovirus exposure and HLA in healthy donors listed by TCRdb under 2017. Regarding the complete study: According to an earlier analysis of a few hundred of the donors, 150 million to 200 million T cells yielded roughly 110 million unique TCR beta sequences and around 300 Gb of sequence data. Genome-wide SNP genotypes for about 65% of the roughly 700 donors were used in a later genetic analysis, which treated that subset as a discovery cohort. Among some 400 genotyped donors of the cohort, an average of around 240,000 unique TCR beta nucleotide sequences was sequenced per donor, of which about 19% were non-productive. In an earlier analysis of roughly 580 of the donors, high-throughput TCR beta sequencing was used to judge whether each TCR beta V gene segment behaved as functional or pseudogenic. The number of donors typed differed by locus, with roughly 620-630 for A, B, C, DRB1 and DQB1, approximately 500 for DQA1, about 610 for DPA1, and some 470 for DPB1. To predict cytomegalovirus infection status, the study brought together high-throughput TCR immunosequencing, statistical association of individual TCRs with disease status, and machine learning. Among the roughly 410 genotyped donors, about 85% belonged to the genetic ancestry cluster associated with self-reported Caucasian donors. All discovery cohort repertoires had been generated on a single sequencing platform. Roughly five DR-DQ haplotypes were handled as single units for association and clustering, since linkage in the cohort was strong. In the later analysis, no new phenotypic data were used to find candidate immune exposures; instead, reliance was placed on TCR beta sequences and their occurrence across donors. The study aimed to test whether signatures of past pathogen exposure could be identified by cataloging public T cell receptors. Donor age, sex, ethnicity and CMV serostatus were compiled together with the repertoire data. About 300 gigabases of sequencing data and tens of millions of unique TCR sequences were included in an early release covering 550 to 650 HLA-typed donors. Both class I and class II loci were covered by HLA typing, at four-digit resolution. A separate validation cohort of 90 to 150 different subjects was used in addition to the approximately 610-subject first cohort. The study profiled the T cell repertoires of about 720 subjects by immunosequencing and related them to cytomegalovirus serostatus. To study patterns of TCR occurrence, a later analysis re-analyzed previously published TCR beta repertoires from 666 donors and added high-resolution HLA genotyping. Paper-wide results and their limitations: Because HLA typing was unavailable for some donors at each locus, only the typed subset was used in association tests. In a later analysis, the rate of TCR association differed among HLA loci, with DRB1 alleles having the most associated TCRs and HLA-C alleles having the fewest. In a later analysis, more than 15,000 TCR beta sequences were associated with specific HLA alleles at a false discovery rate of 0.05. In a later analysis, HLA-associated TCR beta chains were found to be more clonally expanded and to have lower generation probabilities than equally common non-associated chains. Immune exposure information for the cohort was limited to CMV serostatus. Broadly in line with IMGT annotations, most TCR beta V segments showed up in productive rearrangements about 87% or about 30% of the time in an earlier analysis of approximately 640 of the donors. According to a later analysis, most CMV-associated TCR beta chains appeared to be HLA-restricted, and the HLA associations seemed to be driven largely by CMV exposure. A cluster of highly shared sequence variants was judged likely to be a technical artifact of the sequencing pipeline. Three of the identified cytomegalovirus-associated TCR beta chains were confirmed in vitro to be specific for cytomegalovirus antigens. The 87-base-pair reads could not distinguish some IMGT-functional V segments, including TRBV6-2 and TRBV6-3, so those segments were excluded. The classifier was reported to diagnose cytomegalovirus status with high specificity and sensitivity in both the original cohort and the validation cohort. Correlated functional status among segregating V segments might reflect linkage disequilibrium, but an unknown experimental factor could not be ruled out. The presence/absence analyses assumed that sequencing depth was roughly uniform across donors, and that assumption may not be true. A later analysis reported that several top co-occurrence clusters appeared linked to parvovirus B19, influenza, CMV and Epstein-Barr virus. A further reported finding was that TCR beta sequences accurately predicted the HLA-A and HLA-B alleles for most subjects in the first cohort. Most TCR sequences were observed very rarely across donors, whereas some public TCRs were present in many individuals. This cohort had only TCR beta chains sequenced, and the lack of alpha or paired-chain data limited which features could be detected. Over 15 rarely observed V segments, including chromosome 9 orphons, were excluded from the earlier analysis of several hundred of the donors because counts were too low. In the study, around 150 TCR beta chains were listed as associated with cytomegalovirus. It was suggested by the authors that the approach could potentially be generalized to other disease states and immunological phenotypes. When HLA alleles, especially DR and DQ, strongly co-occurred, TCR associations were difficult to assign to individual alleles. A later genetic analysis reported fewer N-insertions in productive TCRs among donors in an Asian-associated ancestry cluster than the approximately 700-donor mean. A later genetic analysis associated a missense DCLRE1C variant with V-gene and J-gene trimming of TCR beta chains, and an independent cohort replicated the association.

Receptors were amplified or captured by the immunoSEQ multiplex PCR assay. A mixture of 60 forward primers for TCR Vbeta segments and 13 reverse primers for TCR Jbeta segments was used in the multiplex PCR. A multiplex PCR assay on genomic DNA amplified the CDR3 region of rearranged TCR beta genes. On the Illumina HiSeq System, the amplified TCR beta libraries were sequenced as 87-base-pair reads. On the authors' methods: Across the 640 or so repertoires, a later analysis counted approximately 83 million unique TCR beta chains, approximately 10 million of which were shared by at least two donors. Raw reads were error-corrected and collapsed into unique sequences by a nearest-neighbor algorithm in which closely related sequences were merged to remove PCR and sequencing errors. To assign V, D and J gene segments, CDR3 sequences were aligned to IMGT reference sequences. For a sequence to be retained, at least a six-nucleotide match to both a V gene segment and a J gene segment was required. Rearrangements were classified as productive when the CDR3 lacked stop codons and remained in frame with V and J, and all other rearrangements were classified as non-productive. Following IMGT convention, CDR3 was defined as the stretch from the second conserved V-encoded cysteine to the conserved J-encoded phenylalanine. The earlier analysis of about 620 of the donors excluded sequences that lacked an unambiguous match to a single V gene segment. In an earlier analysis of several hundred of the donors, a V segment was called functional when productive rearrangements were above 56.7%, and segregating when the standard deviation between donors exceeded 5%. A statistical classification framework was built to diagnose cytomegalovirus status from the catalog of TCR beta chain sequences. In a later analysis, TCR nucleotide sequences were compared against IMGT/GENE-DB human TR gene sequences so that V and J genes could be assigned. Using the TCRdist pipeline, a later analysis assigned CDR3 sequences along with most-parsimonious VDJ recombination scenarios. In a later analysis, each TCR beta chain was defined by its CDR3 amino acid sequence together with its V-gene family, and reads lacking a unique V-gene family were excluded. As a way to deal with suspected cross-contamination and a sequencing artifact, a later analysis dropped 450 to 600 nucleotide sequences that were highly shared and had low generation probability. In a later analysis, a clonal expansion index was calculated for each public chain from normalized within-repertoire ranks of inferred template counts. In a later analysis, generation probabilities were computed with a VDJ recombination model fitted to out-of-frame rearrangements, and the resulting probabilities were checked against IGoR. Hypergeometric tests were used in a later analysis to score TCR-TCR, TCR-HLA and TCR-CMV co-occurrence, with a repertoire-size bias correction applied to the TCR pairs. A later analysis estimated false discovery rates by permuting HLA or CMV assignments 20 times. A later analysis grouped co-occurring TCRs with DBSCAN, adding TCRdist sequence similarity when clustering within HLA-allele-positive subsets. For co-occurrence clustering, repertoires with fewer than 30,000 or more than 120,000 public chains were excluded, along with a handful of repertoires with anomalous nucleotide sharing. Not all clones reach the TCRdb copy of this immuneACCESS table, which keeps in-frame sequences only. Checked studies attribute under half of the gap to unresolved V genes and leave the rest unexplained. From that table come the V and J calls and clone size; the DNA was used to work out D and trimming. The sample table contains 250,000 to 350,000 clones; only one count was recorded for approximately 90% of them. The ten most abundant clones make up around 4.2% of the sample.

The cohort was made up of approximately 670 healthy bone marrow donors. All cohort members were sampled while nominally healthy, although unrecorded immune exposures were likely present. The donor was CMV seropositive and belonged to the group of more than 250 seropositive cohort members. Every donor gave a peripheral blood sample, and the peripheral blood mononuclear cells from that sample were used for TCR beta sequencing. The Qiagen DNeasy Blood Extraction Kit was used to extract genomic DNA from the blood cell samples. The sample consisted of PBMCs. This receptor chain uses TRBV25-1 and TRBJ2-1; TRBD2 fits 9 bases in the junction. The sequence was obtained from a man aged 35-49 years in good health and CMV-seropositive. The CDR3 in this case is CASKLAGAYNEQFF. The DNA is as follows: TGTGCCAGCAAATTAGCGGGGGCCTACAATGAGCAGTTCTTC. Here the CDR3 is joined to the reference TRBV25-1 and TRBJ2-1 genes, and the full variable domain is: EADIYQTPRYLVIGTGKKITLECSQTMGHDKMYWYQQDPGMELHLIHYSYGVNSTEKGDLSSESTVSRIRTEHFPLTLESARPSHTSQYLCASKLAGAYNEQFFGPGTRLTVL.